The 2 T cell receptor beta chains reported below all come from one sample, sequenced in a study of response to subunit inactivated influenza vaccine (dated by TCRdb to 2016 to 2018). The sample's time point, from its label and the paper: approximately 45 days after influenza vaccine administration. The library was generated by RT-PCR. TCRdb records Illumina HiSeq 2500 as the sequencer. Using fastp at Q25 and MiXCR, TCRdb reprocessed the public reads and kept productive beta chains. Each record represents a unique CDR3 protein, reported with the most common genes and DNA among its rows. This sample gives over 400,000 distinct CDR3 sequences in total; 11% of them show up just once. The top ten clones comprise roughly 12% of the sample. Sequences were derived from PBMCs from blood, sampled around seven weeks after vaccination. The receptors were gathered from a man aged 45-60 years who received an inactivated influenza vaccine. Donor details come from another sample of the same person, matched by shared clones.

Only a few counts were recorded for this clonotype. The chain couples TRBV20-1 to TRBJ2-1; D not resolved. CDR3 length: 14 residues. Trimming cost V 1 base and J 0 bases, with 7 bases left between them. The germline CDR1 and CDR2 sequences are DFQATT and SNEGSKA (reference sequence). CDR3 nucleotides: TGCAGTGCTAGAGCTTATAGCTCCTACAATGAGCAGTTCTTC. Its protein is CSARAYSSYNEQFF.

This clonotype was recorded at least ten times. V and J are TRBV5-1 and TRBJ2-3, with D unclear. V dropped 0 bases and J dropped 4 bases, with 6 bases sitting between them. Looked up from germline, CDR1 is SGHRS and CDR2 is YFSETQ. The CDR3 has 13 residues. CDR3 in amino acids: CASSLEGSDTQYF. DNA of the CDR3: TGCGCCAGCAGCTTGGAGGGTTCAGATACGCAGTATTTT.